This TCR beta chain came from a study of vaccination and CD4 T cells after COVID-19. Study-wide background: Culture controls were given either a CEFX pool, an HIV-1 Nef pool, or no peptide.

Sequencing of cultured CD4+ T cell DNA used the Oncomine TCR Beta short-read assay. TCRdb fed the PCR reads into MiXCR, producing one record per CDR3 protein. The repertoire includes about 15,000 distinct CDR3 sequences, approximately 73% of them detected once, and 9.5% to 12% sits in the top ten. Described treatment: approximately nine-day PBMC culture with coronavirus spike peptide pools or control peptides (ViraFEST assay). The CDR3 spans 14 residues. The V and J ends lost 6 bases and 7 bases respectively, with 13 bases between them. The germline V gene has CDR1 MGHDK and CDR2 SYGVNS. Worth noting for this clonotype: Its antigen remains unknown.

The gene calls are TRBV25-1 and TRBJ1-6, with TRBD1 as a possible D gene (5 bases). The source is a human donor who had recovered from COVID-19. Sequencing used CD4+ T cells from blood, cultured in vitro. The CDR3 DNA sequence: TGTGCCAGCAGAGACAGTACCGACAATTCACCCCTCCACTTT. This gives the protein CASRDSTDNSPLHF.